This T cell receptor (beta chain) derives from a study of blood T cells in healthy people across ages. Combining a sample-barcoded 5' primer with a J-beta primer mix, a second PCR ran for roughly 7 to 12 cycles. MiXCR, applied by TCRdb to the 5' RACE reads, yields one record per CDR3 protein. The table includes about 1.7 million distinct CDR3 sequences, about 30% detected once. Between the trimmed V and J ends, which lost 4 bases and 8 bases, there was a span of 15 bases. The CDR3 length is 13 residues. Germline loops: CDR1 SGDLS, CDR2 YYNGEE. V usage is TRBV9 and J usage is TRBJ1-2; D gene uncertain. This TCR was sampled from a woman between 25 and 40 years old in good health. Sequencing was performed on blood. In DNA, the CDR3 is TGTGCCAGCAGCCCGCTTGTGGGCCAAGGCTACACCTTC. Translating gives CASSPLVGQGYTF.